The clone carrying this T cell receptor (beta chain) was observed once. This CDR3 is 14 amino acids long. Germline CDR1 reads MNHEY; CDR2 reads SVGEGT. J was trimmed by 3 bases and V by 6 bases; bases with no gene match: 5. This record comes from a study of T cell responses to AZD1222 COVID-19 vaccine. Only in-frame clones appear in the TCRdb table, and some are missing; sequencing was by immunoSEQ multiplex PCR. Found here are 130,000 or so clones, more than 80% of them singletons; the top ten hold approximately 3.1%. The TCR was taken from an adult in good health. The V gene is TRBV6-2 or TRBV6-3, the J gene TRBJ1-5; 7 bases line up with TRBD1. The input for sequencing was peripheral blood, taken on day 0 of AZD1222 vaccination. CDR3 bases: TGTGCCAGCAGCCCGACAGGGCCCAATCAGCCCCAGCATTTT. Its protein is CASSPTGPNQPQHF.